The subject of this entry is one TCR beta chain. Its antigen is still unknown. TCRdb passed the RT-PCR reads through MiXCR, listing each CDR3 protein once. The sample holds about 700,000 distinct CDR3 sequences, approximately 13% seen once. This sample is part of a study of response to subunit inactivated influenza vaccine. The V gene's germline CDR1 is SGHAT and CDR2 FQNNGV. This CDR3 region has 15 residues. V dropped 5 bases and J dropped 3; count of bases not matched to a gene: 8. General study points: Researchers suggested that each seasonal influenza vaccination recruits few new T cells.

V and J are TRBV11-2 and TRBJ2-7, with 9 positions matching TRBD1. The input for sequencing was PBMCs from blood, taken around 15 days before vaccination. The source of this sequence is a man aged 45-65 years who received an inactivated influenza vaccine. In DNA, the CDR3 is TGTGCCAGCAGCCGAGACAGGGGGAGTTTCTACGAGCAGTACTTC. Protein sequence: CASSRDRGSFYEQYF.